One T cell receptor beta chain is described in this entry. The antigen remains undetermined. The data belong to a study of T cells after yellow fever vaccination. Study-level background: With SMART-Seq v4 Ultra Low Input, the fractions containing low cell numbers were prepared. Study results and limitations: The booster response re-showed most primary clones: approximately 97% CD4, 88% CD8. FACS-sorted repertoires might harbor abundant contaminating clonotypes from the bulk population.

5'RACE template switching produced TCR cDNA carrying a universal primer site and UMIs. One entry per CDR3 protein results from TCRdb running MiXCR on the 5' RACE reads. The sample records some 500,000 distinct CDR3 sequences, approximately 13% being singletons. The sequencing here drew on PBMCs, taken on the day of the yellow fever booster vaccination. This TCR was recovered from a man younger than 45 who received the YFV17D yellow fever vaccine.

The DNA for the CDR3 is TGTGCCAGCAGACTAGCTAGTACCGGGGAGCTGTTTTTT. Its protein product is CASRLASTGELFF. The chain is built from TRBV7-2 and TRBJ2-2; the D gene is possibly TRBD2 (6 bases). V was cut by 6 bases and J by 5 bases, with 10 bases left in between. The germline V gene encodes CDR1 SGHTA and CDR2 FQGNSA. CDR3 length: 13 residues.